This entry lists 16 T cell receptor beta chains sequenced from one sample in a study of T cell changes during pregnancy in multiple sclerosis. The assay was immunoSEQ multiplex PCR, and TCRdb's table has in-frame clones only and misses some. This table has over 45,000 clones, approximately 92% appearing once. The material was CD4+ T cells from peripheral blood mononuclear cells, obtained in the second trimester of pregnancy. These receptors came from a female donor in good health, enrolled as a control in a pregnancy study.

This clone was seen only once. This rearrangement joins TRBV27 to TRBJ1-1, with 10 nucleotides matching TRBD1. V lost 5 bases, J lost 1 base, and 4 bases stayed unmatched. CDR3 length: 15 residues. Per the germline V gene, CDR1 is MNHEY and CDR2 is SMNVEV (reference sequence). In DNA form, the CDR3 reads TGTGCCAGCAGTCCGGACAGGGGGTGGAACACTGAAGCTTTCTTT. Protein product: CASSPDRGWNTEAFF.

In its sample, this clone was seen once. The chain recombines TRBV5-6 with TRBJ2-7; 8 nucleotides agree with TRBD2. The V gene's germline CDR1 is SGHDT and CDR2 YYEEEE. Losses at the gene ends were 2 bases for V and 4 bases for J; bases not matched to a gene: 8. CDR3 length: 15 residues. The CDR3 nucleotides are TGTGCCAGCAGCTTCTTCCGGGAGGGCTGGTACGAGCAGTACTTC. It encodes CASSFFREGWYEQYF. The whole variable domain, remainder taken from reference TRBV5-6 and TRBJ2-7, is DAGVTQSPTHLIKTRGQQVTLRCSPKSGHDTVSWYQQALGQGPQFIFQYYEEEERQRGNFPDRFSGHQFPNYSSELNVNALLLGDSALYLCASSFFREGWYEQYFGPGTRLTVT.

This clone was found once. The gene calls are TRBV15 and TRBJ1-2, with TRBD1 matching over 7 bases. The length of the CDR3 is 12 residues. Losses at the gene ends were 5 bases for V and 8 bases for J; bases not matched to a gene: 5. Germline V gene lookup returns CDR1 LNHNV and CDR2 YYDKDF (reference sequence). The CDR3 region is CATSGTALGYTF. The CDR3 coding sequence is TGTGCCACCAGCGGGACAGCGTTAGGCTACACCTTC.

The chain is built from TRBV5-1 and TRBJ1-2; D is uncertain. There are 14 residues in the CDR3. Germline V gene data show CDR1 as SGHRS and CDR2 as YFSETQ. Trimming pared 4 bases from V and 0 bases from J, leaving 10 bases between. As DNA, the CDR3 is TGCGCCAGCAGCCCCGACGGGGCTAACTATGGCTACACCTTC. Its protein is CASSPDGANYGYTF.

The J gene is TRBJ2-7, the V gene TRBV6-5, with a weak D call TRBD1 (6 bases). Germline V gene sequence: CDR1 MNHEY, CDR2 SVGAGI. V was trimmed by 8 bases and J by 4 bases, leaving 15 bases between them. CDR3 length equals 13 residues. The CDR3 DNA follows: TGTGCCAGCCGAGCGACAGGACCGTACGAGCAGTACTTC. Translating it yields CASRATGPYEQYF.

This chain uses TRBV11-3 with TRBJ1-1; the D gene is possibly TRBD1 (5 bases). The germline gives CDR1 SGHNT, CDR2 YENEEA. V was shortened by 0 bases and J by 5 bases, with 7 bases between the two germline ends. This CDR3 region has 13 residues. The CDR3 here is CASSLEEGTEAFF. The DNA for the CDR3 is TGTGCCAGCAGCTTAGAGGAGGGGACTGAAGCTTTCTTT.

The rearrangement links TRBV13 to TRBJ2-2, with 9 bases identical to TRBD1. The ends lost 5 bases at V and 6 bases at J; junction bases unmatched: 16. This CDR3 contains 18 residues. Germline V gene sequence: CDR1 PRHDT, CDR2 FYEKMQ (reference sequence). The CDR3, as DNA: TGTGCCAGCAGCCAAATAGGACAGGGGACGAAAAAGGCCGGGGAGCTGTTTTTT. Translated: CASSQIGQGTKKAGELFF.

In this sample, this clone turned up once. The chain employs TRBV14 and TRBJ2-4; weak D call: TRBD2 (5 bases). The CDR3 sequence is 19 residues long. Germline V gene data show CDR1 as SGHDN and CDR2 as FVKESK. Trimming removed 3 bases at V and 0 bases at J, with 21 bases between. CDR3 sequence reads: CASSQRGWDRALAKNIQYF. CDR3 DNA sequence: TGTGCCAGCAGCCAGAGAGGGTGGGATAGGGCTTTAGCCAAAAACATTCAGTACTTC.

The J gene is TRBJ2-7, the V gene TRBV7-2; tentative D call: TRBD2 (6 bases). The CDR3 extends over 14 amino acids. Germline-derived CDR1 and CDR2 are SGHTA and FQGNSA. Trimming removed 5 bases from V and 1 base from J, with 12 bases in between. In DNA form, the CDR3 reads TGTGCCAGCAGCGTAACCGGGACTTCCTACGAGCAGTACTTC. Translating gives CASSVTGTSYEQYF.

About this clone: Within the sample, other DNA sequences also encode this same CDR3. The V and J genes are TRBV7-8 and TRBJ1-2; D is possibly TRBD1 (6 bases). CDR1 and CDR2 from the germline V gene are SGHVS and FQNEAQ. Deletions cut 6 bases from V and 2 bases from J, with 10 bases between. This CDR3 is 13 amino acids long. CDR3 in amino acids: CASSPDRNYGYTF. In DNA form, the CDR3 reads TGTGCCAGCAGTCCGGACAGAAACTATGGCTACACCTTC.

The chain combines TRBV15 with TRBJ2-1; D might be TRBD2 (6 bases). In germline, CDR1 is LNHNV, CDR2 YYDKDF (reference sequence). V was cut by 8 bases and J by 8 bases, with 16 bases left in between. The CDR3 extends over 13 amino acids. As DNA, the CDR3 is TGTGCCACCGCCAAGACTAGTAGCTATGAGCAGTTCTTC. Protein: CATAKTSSYEQFF.

This chain links TRBV6-6 with TRBJ2-1; possible D gene TRBD1, 6 bases. The CDR3 totals 15 residues. CDR1 MNHNY and CDR2 SVGAGI come from the germline V gene (reference sequence). Between the trimmed V and J ends, which lost 5 bases and 3 bases, there was a span of 14 bases. CDR3 coding DNA: TGTGCCAGCAGTAATACGGACAGAAACTACAATGAGCAGTTCTTC. Residues: CASSNTDRNYNEQFF.

Comments on this clone: One end of the junction varies from germline; a read error may be responsible. The rearrangement links TRBV2 to TRBJ2-2; D remains unclear. Germline CDR1 reads SNHLY; CDR2 reads FYNNEI. The CDR3 spans 13 residues. The CDR3, as DNA: TGTGCCAGCAGTGATGATAACACCTGGGAGCTGTTTTTT. This encodes CASSDDNTWELFF.

The rearrangement joins TRBV2 to TRBJ1-6, with 7 bases fitting TRBD1. This CDR3 region has 15 residues. V shed 8 bases, J shed 7 bases, and the junction held 11 bases outside the gene matches. Per germline, CDR1 SNHLY and CDR2 FYNNEI. The CDR3 DNA is TGTGCCAGCGGCCAGGAGGGGGCCAAAAATTCACCCCTCCACTTT. As protein: CASGQEGAKNSPLHF.

This chain joins TRBV25-1 and TRBJ1-1, with D unresolved. CDR1 MGHDK and CDR2 SYGVNS come from the germline V gene. The CDR3 sequence is 16 residues long. Trimming left V 4 bases short and J 0 bases short, with 15 bases between. DNA for the CDR3: TGTGCCAGCAGTGCGGTCTTGGGAGGCCTGAACACTGAAGCTTTCTTT. Translating gives CASSAVLGGLNTEAFF.

The gene calls are TRBV6-4 and TRBJ2-1, with 8 positions matching TRBD2. CDR3 length: 16 residues. In germline, CDR1 is MRHNA, CDR2 SNTAGT. The V and J ends lost 0 bases and 8 bases, in that order; junction bases with no gene match: 9. The CDR3 bases are TGTGCCAGCAGTGACTCGCAAGCGGGAGTTAGGGATGAGCAGTTCTTC. Residues: CASSDSQAGVRDEQFF.